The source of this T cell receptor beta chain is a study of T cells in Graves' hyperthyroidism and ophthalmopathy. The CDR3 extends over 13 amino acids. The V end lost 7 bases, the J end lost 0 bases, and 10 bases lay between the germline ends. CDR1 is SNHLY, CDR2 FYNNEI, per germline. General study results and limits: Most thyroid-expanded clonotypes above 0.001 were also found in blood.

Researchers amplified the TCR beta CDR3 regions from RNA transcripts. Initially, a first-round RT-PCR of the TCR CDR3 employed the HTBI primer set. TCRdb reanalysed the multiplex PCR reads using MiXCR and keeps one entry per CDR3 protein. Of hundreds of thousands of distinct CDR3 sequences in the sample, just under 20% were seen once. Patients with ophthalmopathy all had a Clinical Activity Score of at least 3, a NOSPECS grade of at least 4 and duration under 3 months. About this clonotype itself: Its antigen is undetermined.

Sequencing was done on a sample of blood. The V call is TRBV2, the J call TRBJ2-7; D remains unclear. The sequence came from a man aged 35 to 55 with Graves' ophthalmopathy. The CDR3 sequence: CASIETHSYEQYF. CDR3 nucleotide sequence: TGTGCCAGCATAGAGACTCACTCCTACGAGCAGTACTTC.